Included here is one T cell receptor beta chain sequence, with context. Its specificity is not known. This sample was included in a study of cytomegalovirus exposure and HLA in healthy donors. Using immunoSEQ multiplex PCR, the repertoire was profiled, and TCRdb retains in-frame clones only, with some absent. The profile covers about 95,000 clones, with around 84% appearing a single time and approximately 22% taken by the ten largest. The study, taken as a whole, reports: Rarity marked most TCR sequences, yet some public TCRs occurred in many donors. As confirmed in vitro, a few CMV-associated chains were specific for CMV antigens.

The germline V and J ends were trimmed by 0 bases and 3 bases, with 10 bases remaining between them. Germline V CDR1 and CDR2: SGHRS, YFSETQ. The CDR3 has 14 amino acids. Input material: PBMCs. The rearrangement uses TRBV5-1 and TRBJ2-7; possible D gene TRBD1, 5 bases. The TCR comes from a man aged 18 to 35 in good health and CMV-seropositive. CDR3: CASSLGQLVYEQYF. The CDR3 bases are TGCGCCAGCAGCTTGGGACAGCTAGTCTACGAGCAGTACTTC.